Below, 4 T cell receptor beta chains from the same sample are listed, as sequenced in a study of T cells in women clearing cervical HPV infection. TCRdb's table, derived via immunoSEQ multiplex PCR, lists solely in-frame clones and lacks some. This listing includes about 18,000 clones. The source material was blood buffy coat. The receptors were gathered from a woman aged 18-70 years with a cervical HPV16 infection that either progressed to CIN3+ or cleared (not recorded which).

As to this clone: The read comes to an end 3 residues before the CDR3 does, leaving the germline J gene to fill in the end. The chain combines TRBV5-1 with TRBJ1-2, with 7 bases matching TRBD1. The V gene end was trimmed by 2 bases and the J gene end by 6 bases; junction bases not matched to a gene: 7. Germline V gene lookup returns CDR1 SGHRS and CDR2 YFSETQ. The CDR3 has 14 amino acids. CDR3 bases read: TGCGCCAGCAGCTTAATTGACAGGGCTGATGGC. Residues: CASSLIDRADG. In full, the CDR3 is CASSLIDRADGYTF.

As to this clone: The sequence runs out 3 residues before the end of the CDR3; the remainder is reconstructed from the germline J gene. The J gene is TRBJ1-3, the V gene TRBV30, with D perhaps matching TRBD1 (5 bases). The CDR3 has 13 amino acids. Deletions cut 5 bases from V and 2 bases from J, with 10 bases between. Germline V gives CDR1 GTSNPN, CDR2 SVGIG (reference sequence). The CDR3 here is CAWARGAGNTIYF. The CDR3 bases that were read are TGTGCCTGGGCGCGGGGCGCTGGAAACACC.

Notes on this clone: Read data end 3 residues before the CDR3 end; the end is taken from the germline J gene. V usage is TRBV7-9 and J usage is TRBJ2-7, with 8 positions matching TRBD1. Germline V CDR1 and CDR2: SEHNR, FQNEAQ (reference sequence). This CDR3 region has 15 residues. The V gene end was trimmed by 1 base and the J gene end by 4 bases; junction bases not matched to a gene: 6. The sequenced CDR3 bases are TGTGCCAGCAGCTTAGGCCCGGGACAGGATTACGAG. Translating gives CASSLGPGQDYE. The CDR3, in full, reads CASSLGPGQDYEQYF. The full variable domain, completed using reference TRBV7-9 and TRBJ2-7, is DTGVSQNPRHKITKRGQNVTFRCDPISEHNRLYWYRQTLGQGPEFLTYFQNEAQLEKSRLLSDRFSAERPKGSFSTLEIQRTEQGDSAMYLCASSLGPGQDYEQYFGPGTRLTVT.

Regarding this clone: The sequence runs out 3 residues before the end of the CDR3; the remainder is reconstructed from the germline J gene. This rearrangement joins TRBV30 to TRBJ2-3, with TRBD2 matching over 11 bases. The CDR3 loop spans 15 amino acids. CDR1 is GTSNPN, CDR2 SVGIG, per germline (reference sequence). Partial CDR3 DNA: TGTGCCTGGAGCCCCCTAGGGTCTAGCGGGGGGACG. Its protein product is CAWSPLGSSGGT. The CDR3 as a whole reads CAWSPLGSSGGTQYF.